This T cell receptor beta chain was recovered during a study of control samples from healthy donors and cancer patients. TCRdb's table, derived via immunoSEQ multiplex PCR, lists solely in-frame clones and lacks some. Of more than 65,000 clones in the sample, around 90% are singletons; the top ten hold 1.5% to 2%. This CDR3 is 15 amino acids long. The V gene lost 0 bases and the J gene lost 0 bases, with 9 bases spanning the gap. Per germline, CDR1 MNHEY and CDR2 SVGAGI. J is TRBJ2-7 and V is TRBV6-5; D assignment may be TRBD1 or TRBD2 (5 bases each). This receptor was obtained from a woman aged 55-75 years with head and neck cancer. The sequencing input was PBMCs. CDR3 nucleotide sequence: TGTGCCAGCAGTTACTCGAGGGGTAGCTCCTACGAGCAGTACTTC. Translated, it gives CASSYSRGSSYEQYF.